This passage covers 30 T cell receptor beta chains from one sample sequenced in a study of shared clonotypes between healthy human individuals. Assay used: immunoSEQ multiplex PCR; TCRdb lists only in-frame clones, some missing. The sample yields 660,000 or so clones, approximately 96% seen once. It was CD45RO-negative cells, positively selected for CCR7, that made up naive CD8 cells, with terminally differentiated effector memory CD45RA+ cells excluded. The sequencing input was naive CD8+ T cells sorted from blood. The receptors were sampled from a young woman in good health.

V gene TRBV27 combines with J gene TRBJ1-2; D unresolved. The CDR3 loop spans 14 amino acids. From germline, CDR1 is MNHEY and CDR2 SMNVEV (reference sequence). The V end was cut by 2 bases, the J end by 4 bases, with 11 bases between. The CDR3 is CASSLRQVGYGYTF. Here the CDR3 DNA reads TGTGCCAGCAGTTTACGGCAGGTTGGCTATGGCTACACCTTC.

V and J are TRBV27 and TRBJ2-5; 7 nucleotides match TRBD2. The better agreement between TRBJ2-7 and the DNA end casts doubt on the J call. Looked up from germline, CDR1 is MNHEY and CDR2 is SMNVEV (reference sequence). The CDR3 has 14 residues. The CDR3 protein is CASSLAGRGYEQYF. Written as DNA, the CDR3 is TGTGCCAGCAGTTTAGCAGGGCGGGGGTACGAGCAGTACTTC.

This chain joins TRBV30 and TRBJ2-1; no firm D call. V was shortened by 0 bases and J by 9 bases, with 12 bases between the two germline ends. CDR1 GTSNPN and CDR2 SVGIG come from the germline V gene (reference sequence). The CDR3 totals 13 residues. The CDR3 sequence: CAWSVDDTLEQFF. CDR3 sequence (DNA): TGTGCCTGGAGTGTAGACGATACGCTTGAGCAGTTCTTC. Supplemented by reference TRBV30 and TRBJ2-1, the full variable domain reads SQTIHQWPATLVQPVGSPLSLECTVEGTSNPNLYWYRQAAGRGLQLLFYSVGIGQISSEVPQNLSASRPQDRQFILSSKKLLLSDSGFYLCAWSVDDTLEQFFGPGTRLTVL.

The chain has TRBV27 and TRBJ2-7; 7 positions agree with TRBD2. Unmatched junction bases numbered 17, after V lost 5 bases and J lost 4 bases. Germline CDR1 and CDR2: MNHEY and SMNVEV (reference sequence). The CDR3 has 17 residues. The CDR3 here is CASSPAPSGRGEYEQYF. The CDR3 DNA follows: TGTGCCAGCAGTCCCGCCCCGTCCGGACGGGGGGAATACGAGCAGTACTTC.

The chain combines TRBV20-1 with TRBJ1-4; D is unresolved. The CDR3 is 11 amino acids. Trimming left V 1 base short and J 16 bases short, with 13 bases between. CDR1 DFQATT and CDR2 SNEGSKA come from the germline V gene (reference sequence). In DNA, the CDR3 is TGCAGTGCTAGAGTGGGGAGTGACCAGTTTTTT. This sequence encodes CSARVGSDQFF.

This chain connects TRBV28 to TRBJ2-7; a possible D gene is TRBD1 (6 bases). V gave up 4 bases and J gave up 2 bases, with 12 bases separating them. The germline V gene has CDR1 MDHEN and CDR2 SYDVKM. The CDR3 is 14 amino acids. The DNA of the CDR3 is TGTGCCAGCAGTTCCCAATACAGGGCCTACGAGCAGTACTTC. This codes for CASSSQYRAYEQYF.

CDR3 sequence reads: CASSLVAGGPHEQYF. In nucleotides, the CDR3 is TGTGCCAGCAGCTTAGTAGCGGGAGGGCCCCACGAGCAGTACTTC. V and J are TRBV7-9 and TRBJ2-7; 11 bases match TRBD2. Germline values: CDR1 SEHNR, CDR2 FQNEAQ (reference sequence). The CDR3 length is 15 residues. V shed 1 base and J 5 bases; nucleotides not matched to a gene: 4.

The gene calls are TRBV13 and TRBJ2-3, with a possible D match to TRBD2 (6 bases). The V end lost 3 bases, the J end lost 7 bases, and 26 bases lay between the germline ends. The CDR3 consists of 18 residues. Germline V gene lookup returns CDR1 PRHDT and CDR2 FYEKMQ (reference sequence). The CDR3 bases are TGTGCCAGCAGCTTCAGCTTTTGGGGGGAGGAGGGAGACAATACGCAGTATTTT. Translating it yields CASSFSFWGEEGDNTQYF. Full variable domain (missing parts from reference TRBV13 and TRBJ2-3): AAGVIQSPRHLIKEKRETATLKCYPIPRHDTVYWYQQGPGQDPQFLISFYEKMQSDKGSIPDRFSAQQFSDYHSELNMSSLELGDSALYFCASSFSFWGEEGDNTQYFGPGTRLTVL.

The V call is TRBV16, the J call TRBJ2-1; TRBD2 aligns across 7 bases. The length of the CDR3 is 14 residues. With V trimmed by 2 bases and J by 7 bases, 5 bases remained unmatched. Germline lookup yields CDR1 KGHSY and CDR2 FQNENV. The CDR3 is CASSQGGSMNEQFF. For the CDR3, the DNA is TGTGCCAGCAGCCAAGGCGGGAGTATGAATGAGCAGTTCTTC.

V is TRBV11-2 and J is TRBJ2-1; maybe TRBD1 (5 bases). The CDR3 has 17 amino acids. From germline, CDR1 is SGHAT and CDR2 FQNNGV. V was trimmed by 5 bases and J by 0 bases, leaving 17 bases between them. CDR3 in DNA: TGTGCCAGCAGCGACAGAGTGGTGGGTAACTCCTACAATGAGCAGTTCTTC. Protein: CASSDRVVGNSYNEQFF.

This chain joins TRBV27 and TRBJ2-7; 8 nucleotides line up with TRBD2. Germline lookup yields CDR1 MNHEY and CDR2 SMNVEV (reference sequence). V trimming: 4 bases; J trimming: 3 bases; junction bases outside the gene matches: 5. The CDR3 spans 14 residues. In DNA, the CDR3 is TGTGCCAGCAGTTGGACGGGGGGGTTCTACGAGCAGTACTTC. This encodes CASSWTGGFYEQYF.

Notes on this clone: The sample holds other DNA sequences that translate to the same CDR3. The genes are TRBV27 and TRBJ2-7; perhaps TRBD2 as D (7 bases). The V end was cut by 3 bases, the J end by 4 bases, with 10 bases between. CDR1 and CDR2 (germline): MNHEY, SMNVEV (reference sequence). The length of the CDR3 is 13 residues. CDR3: CASSLGGGYEQYF. CDR3 coding DNA: TGTGCCAGCAGTTTGGGAGGGGGATACGAGCAGTACTTC.

The chain carries TRBV7-9 and TRBJ1-2; the D gene is possibly TRBD1 (5 bases). Germline V gene lookup returns CDR1 SEHNR and CDR2 FQNEAQ (reference sequence). The CDR3 is made up of 15 amino acids. Trimming removed 1 base at V and 8 bases at J, with 17 bases between. The DNA for the CDR3 is TGTGCCAGCAGCTTAGTCTTGGGGGGGTATCTCGGCTACACCTTC. Its translation: CASSLVLGGYLGYTF.

The chain has TRBV21-1 and TRBJ1-1. TRBV21-1 is labeled a pseudogene. The CDR3 is 11 residues long. CDR3 in amino acids: CASSKRFPAFF. The DNA for the CDR3 is TGTGCCAGCAGCAAAAGGTTTCCGGCTTTCTTT.

This clone was detected only a few times. This chain joins TRBV19 and TRBJ2-4; D is undetermined. V lost 1 base and J lost 2, with 12 bases in between. The germline V gene has CDR1 LNHDA and CDR2 SQIVND (reference sequence). This CDR3 contains 16 residues. The CDR3: CASSIVVGMPKNIQYF. CDR3 bases: TGTGCCAGTAGTATAGTGGTGGGAATGCCCAAAAACATTCAGTACTTC.

This rearrangement joins TRBV7-9 to TRBJ2-7; 12 nucleotides line up with TRBD2. Germline-derived CDR1 and CDR2 are SEHNR and FQNEAQ (reference sequence). The V segment lost 4 bases and the J segment 3 bases; nucleotides outside the gene matches: 7. CDR3 length: 16 amino acids. CDR3 nucleotide sequence: TGTGCCAGCAGCTCAACGGGACTAGCGGGCTACTACGAGCAGTACTTC. Translation: CASSSTGLAGYYEQYF.

The chain joins TRBV27 to TRBJ2-1; 10 bases map to TRBD2. Germline CDR1 MNHEY, CDR2 SMNVEV (reference sequence). With V trimmed by 5 bases and J by 3 bases, 10 bases remained unmatched. The CDR3 is made up of 17 amino acids. CDR3 in DNA: TGTGCCAGCAGTCCGCCCCCTTCTAGCGGGAGCTACAATGAGCAGTTCTTC. As protein: CASSPPPSSGSYNEQFF.

The V gene is TRBV7-6, the J gene TRBJ2-1, with D unresolved. Germline V gives CDR1 SGHVS, CDR2 FNYEAQ. V was shortened by 2 bases and J by 2 bases, with 4 bases between the two germline ends. The CDR3 extends over 13 amino acids. The CDR3 region is CASSLRPYNEQFF. Written as DNA, the CDR3 is TGTGCCAGCAGCTTACGACCCTACAATGAGCAGTTCTTC.

The chain joins TRBV25-1 to TRBJ1-2, with 7 bases aligning to TRBD1. The CDR3 has 11 amino acids. The germline V gene has CDR1 MGHDK and CDR2 SYGVNS. Unmatched junction bases numbered 3, after V lost 9 bases and J lost 5 bases. CDR3 sequence (DNA): TGTGCCAGTGCAGGGGGATATGGCTACACCTTC. It specifies CASAGGYGYTF.

The rearrangement joins TRBV11-2 to TRBJ2-7; D not certain. CDR3 size: 11 residues. Germline CDR1 SGHAT, CDR2 FQNNGV. Trimming left V 4 bases short and J 5 bases short, with 6 bases between. CDR3 protein: CASSYGHEQYF. CDR3 DNA: TGTGCCAGCAGCTACGGACACGAGCAGTACTTC.

The chain employs TRBV2 and TRBJ1-1; D might be TRBD1 (5 bases). Germline assignment: CDR1 SNHLY and CDR2 FYNNEI. The CDR3 covers 13 residues. V lost 7 bases, J lost 0 bases, and 9 bases lay in between. This CDR3 is CASKDRMNTEAFF. CDR3 nucleotides: TGTGCCAGCAAAGACAGAATGAACACTGAAGCTTTCTTT. The full variable domain, completed using reference TRBV2 and TRBJ1-1, is EPEVTQTPSHQVTQMGQEVILRCVPISNHLYFYWYRQILGQKVEFLVSFYNNEISEKSEIFDDQFSVERPDGSNFTLKIRSTKLEDSAMYFCASKDRMNTEAFFGQGTRLTVV.

The chain is built from TRBV30 and TRBJ2-1; 7 bases align to TRBD2. Per the germline V gene, CDR1 is GTSNPN and CDR2 is SVGIG (reference sequence). The trim removed 2 bases at V and 9 bases at J, leaving 10 bases unmatched. This CDR3 has 14 residues. The CDR3 coding sequence is TGTGCCTGGAGTCCGCGGGAGTCGTGGGGTGAGCAGTTCTTC. It codes for CAWSPRESWGEQFF.

With regard to this clone: The sample carries other DNA sequences with the same CDR3. The genes are TRBV19 and TRBJ2-7; 11 bases fit TRBD2. Losses at the gene ends were 4 bases for V and 4 bases for J; bases not matched to a gene: 3. Looked up from germline, CDR1 is LNHDA and CDR2 is SQIVND (reference sequence). The CDR3 length is 14 residues. The CDR3 DNA is TGTGCCAGTAGTACTCGACTAGCGGGATACGAGCAGTACTTC. Translated, it gives CASSTRLAGYEQYF. Supplemented by reference TRBV19 and TRBJ2-7, the full variable domain reads DGGITQSPKYLFRKEGQNVTLSCEQNLNHDAMYWYRQDPGQGLRLIYYSQIVNDFQKGDIAEGYSVSREKKESFPLTVTSAQKNPTAFYLCASSTRLAGYEQYFGPGTRLTVT.

The chain recombines TRBV2 with TRBJ2-3; D is ambiguous. The CDR3 extends over 16 amino acids. Germline-derived CDR1 and CDR2 are SNHLY and FYNNEI. The V end lost 4 bases, the J end lost 0 bases, and 14 bases lay between the germline ends. CDR3 nucleotides: TGTGCCAGCAGTGTTCAGCGAGTTACTAGCACAGATACGCAGTATTTT. This encodes CASSVQRVTSTDTQYF.

This chain links TRBV20-1 with TRBJ1-2; no firm D call. CDR3 length equals 11 residues. V was trimmed by 0 bases and J by 7 bases, leaving 6 bases between them. CDR1 DFQATT and CDR2 SNEGSKA come from the germline V gene (reference sequence). CDR3 coding DNA: TGCAGTGCTAGAGATCTTGGTGGCTACACCTTC. It encodes CSARDLGGYTF.

The rearrangement joins TRBV27 to TRBJ2-1, with 12 positions matching TRBD2. Germline CDR1 reads MNHEY; CDR2 reads SMNVEV (reference sequence). J lost 10 bases, V lost 3 bases, and 10 bases had no gene match. The CDR3 totals 16 residues. CDR3 sequence (DNA): TGTGCCAGCAGTTTTCACACTAGCGGGAGGTTTTGGGAGCAGTTCTTC. This gives the protein CASSFHTSGRFWEQFF.

The chain is built from TRBV4-2 and TRBJ2-7, with TRBD2 matching over 9 bases. The CDR3 extends over 14 amino acids. The V gene's germline CDR1 is LGHNA and CDR2 YNFKEQ. Trimming removed 7 bases from V and 0 bases from J; junction bases left unmatched: 4. CDR3 in DNA: TGTGCCAGCAAGACTAGCGGAAGCTCCTACGAGCAGTACTTC. Translated, it gives CASKTSGSSYEQYF.

In regard to this clone: The same CDR3 can be traced to other DNA sequences in this sample. CDR3 in amino acids: CASSLGYNEQFF. The CDR3 nucleotides read TGTGCCAGCAGTTTGGGGTACAATGAGCAGTTCTTC. The chain carries TRBV28 and TRBJ2-1; no clear D gene. Germline-derived CDR1 and CDR2 are MDHEN and SYDVKM. Trimming shortened V by 3 bases and J by 4 bases, and 4 bases separated the two germline ends. The CDR3 loop spans 12 amino acids.

This rearrangement joins TRBV28 to TRBJ2-2, with a weak D call TRBD2 (6 bases). The CDR3 sequence is 17 residues long. Germline CDR1 is MDHEN and CDR2 is SYDVKM. Trimming took off 2 bases at V and 4 bases at J, with 17 bases between the two ends. CDR3 sequence reads: CASSLGHSGVVTGELFF. The CDR3 DNA is TGTGCCAGCAGTTTAGGTCATTCGGGGGTAGTCACCGGGGAGCTGTTTTTT.

The chain couples TRBV4-3 to TRBJ2-7; D call uncertain. This CDR3 has 11 residues. Germline lookup yields CDR1 LGHNA and CDR2 YSLEER. Trimming left V 7 bases short and J 3 bases short, with 7 bases between. The CDR3 region is CASTGGYEQYF. In nucleotides, the CDR3 is TGCGCCAGCACCGGTGGCTACGAGCAGTACTTC.